This TCR beta chain stems from a study of T cells in Graves' hyperthyroidism and ophthalmopathy. Each diagnosis drew on symptoms, thyroxine, TRAb, thyroid ultrasound and orbital computed tomography findings. Amplification of TCR beta CDR3 regions used RNA as the template. The TCR CDR3 was amplified in a first-round RT-PCR using the HTBI primer set. TCRdb reprocessed the multiplex PCR reads with MiXCR, giving one entry per CDR3 protein. Here the sample spans hundreds of thousands of distinct CDR3 sequences, over 35% being singletons. The CDR3 extends over 13 amino acids. The germline V gene has CDR1 SNHLY and CDR2 FYNNEI. V gave up 8 bases and J gave up 0 bases, with 11 bases separating them.

The TCR comes from a man younger than 30 with Graves' hyperthyroidism. The specimen sequenced was blood. The V call is TRBV2, the J call TRBJ2-7; D uncertain. The CDR3 sequence is CASVGTSSYEQYF. CDR3 bases: TGTGCCAGCGTCGGCACGAGCTCCTACGAGCAGTACTTC.